These T cell receptor beta chains were read from a single sample in a study of cytomegalovirus exposure and HLA in healthy donors. Sequencing used immunoSEQ multiplex PCR; TCRdb keeps in-frame clones, though not all of them. The data contain around 62,000 clones, more than 85% of them singletons. The source material was PBMCs. The source is a woman aged 18-29 years in good health and CMV-seronegative. CDR3s include the opening cysteine and the closing phenylalanine or tryptophan. D genes are given only for firm matches. Clone size appears in some rows only: once, few, many, or a class for an expanded clone.

D gene,V gene,clone size,J gene,CDR3 protein,CDR3 DNA
.,TRBV2,.,TRBJ1-1,CASSLRAEAFF,TGTGCCAGCAGTCTCCGGGCTGAAGCTTTCTTT
TRBD2,TRBV5-5,few,TRBJ2-7,CASSLGLAGLQKAYEQYF,TGTGCCAGCAGCTTGGGTCTAGCGGGACTCCAGAAAGCATACGAGCAGTACTTC
.,TRBV30,.,TRBJ1-2,CAWSGQGPRYDGYTF,TGTGCCTGGAGTGGTCAGGGCCCTCGCTATGATGGCTACACCTTC
TRBD1,TRBV5-5,.,TRBJ1-6,CASSLGRGRLGSYNSPLHF,TGTGCCAGCAGCTTAGGCAGGGGGCGCCTGGGGTCCTATAATTCACCCCTCCACTTT
TRBD2,TRBV27,.,TRBJ2-5,CASSPRRGRVRNGETQYF,TGTGCCAGCAGTCCCCGTCGTGGGAGGGTACGGAACGGTGAGACCCAGTACTTC
.,TRBV4-2,.,TRBJ2-3,CASSQVRLYNTDTQYF,TGTGCCAGCAGCCAAGTCCGACTTTATAACACAGATACGCAGTATTTT
.,TRBV4-3,.,TRBJ1-6,CASSQDQGSNSPLHF,TGCGCCAGCAGCCAAGACCAGGGATCTAATTCACCCCTCCACTTT
.,TRBV13,.,TRBJ2-1,CASSLKWGGRDEQFF,TGTGCCAGCAGCTTAAAGTGGGGGGGCCGAGATGAGCAGTTCTTC
.,TRBV5-1,once,TRBJ2-2,CASSLVVTSAPGELFF,TGCGCCAGCAGCTTGGTTGTGACTAGTGCGCCCGGGGAGCTGTTTTTT
TRBD1,TRBV29-1,.,TRBJ1-2,CSVEVGQGVLGYTF,TGCAGCGTTGAAGTAGGGCAGGGGGTATTGGGCTACACCTTC
.,TRBV18,.,TRBJ2-7,CASSPQTATYEQYF,TGTGCCAGCTCACCACAGACAGCCACCTACGAGCAGTACTTC
TRBD1,TRBV28,.,TRBJ2-7,CASSLGDRGYEQYF,TGTGCCAGCAGTTTAGGGGACAGGGGTTACGAGCAGTACTTC
TRBD2,TRBV4-3,.,TRBJ2-3,CASSQDRGAGVSTDTQYF,TGCGCCAGCAGCCAAGATCGGGGAGCGGGGGTAAGCACAGATACGCAGTATTTT
.,TRBV5-4,few,TRBJ2-7,CASSIPTKREYEQYF,TGTGCCAGCAGCATACCGACAAAGAGGGAGTACGAGCAGTACTTC
TRBD2,TRBV27,.,TRBJ2-7,CASSLVLAGGPSYEQYF,TGTGCCAGCAGTTTAGTGTTGGCGGGGGGGCCTTCCTACGAGCAGTACTTC
.,TRBV30,.,TRBJ1-1,CACGRGNTEAFF,TGTGCCTGTGGCCGAGGGAACACTGAAGCTTTCTTT
TRBD1,TRBV5-6,.,TRBJ1-2,CASSTGQIIYGYTF,TGTGCCAGCAGCACGGGACAGATTATCTATGGCTACACCTTC
.,TRBV9,.,TRBJ2-5,CASSPRLQETQYF,TGTGCCAGCAGCCCCAGACTCCAAGAGACCCAGTACTTC
TRBD1,TRBV5-1,.,TRBJ2-6,CASRPPGQGGVLTF,TGCGCCAGCAGGCCCCCCGGACAGGGGGGCGTCCTGACTTTC
TRBD1,TRBV27,.,TRBJ2-2,CASRPRTGGGNGELFF,TGTGCCAGCAGGCCCCGGACAGGGGGCGGTAACGGGGAGCTGTTTTTT
.,TRBV10-3,few,TRBJ2-7,CAISESEGGQDEQYF,TGTGCCATCAGTGAGTCTGAGGGGGGGCAAGACGAGCAGTACTTC
TRBD2,TRBV5-1,many,TRBJ2-7,CASSLKLAGYEQYF,TGCGCCAGCAGCTTGAAACTAGCGGGGTACGAGCAGTACTTC
TRBD2,TRBV15,.,TRBJ2-1,CATSSASGTYEQFF,TGTGCCACCAGCAGTGCTAGCGGGACGTATGAGCAGTTCTTC
TRBD2,TRBV13,.,TRBJ2-5,CASSLAGGLETQYF,TGTGCCAGCAGCTTAGCGGGGGGGTTGGAGACCCAGTACTTC
TRBD1,TRBV19,once,TRBJ2-2,CASTPPLRGRFPGELFF,TGTGCCAGTACCCCCCCCCTCAGGGGGCGCTTTCCCGGGGAGCTGTTTTTT
TRBD1,TRBV4-3,.,TRBJ1-3,CASSQTDRVGNTIYF,TGCGCCAGCAGCCAGACGGACAGGGTTGGAAACACCATATATTTT
.,TRBV5-1,few,TRBJ1-1,CASSLVAGWKTEAFF,TGCGCCAGCAGCTTGGTTGCAGGGTGGAAAACTGAAGCTTTCTTT
TRBD1,TRBV19,.,TRBJ1-5,CASSRGQGSNQPQHF,TGTGCCAGTAGTAGGGGACAGGGGAGCAATCAGCCCCAGCATTTT
.,TRBV5-1,.,TRBJ2-7,CASSPASQGYEQYF,TGCGCCAGCAGCCCCGCCTCTCAGGGCTACGAGCAGTACTTC
TRBD2,TRBV4-3,.,TRBJ2-1,CASSQDRLATDEQFF,TGCGCCAGCAGCCAAGACAGACTAGCTACGGATGAGCAGTTCTTC
TRBD2,TRBV13,.,TRBJ2-7,CASSLVTGGQYEQYF,TGTGCCAGCAGCTTAGTAACGGGAGGGCAGTACGAGCAGTACTTC
.,TRBV5-1,.,TRBJ1-3,CASSLGGSGNTIYF,TGCGCCAGCAGCTTGGGCGGGTCAGGAAACACCATATATTTT
TRBD1,TRBV6-7,once,TRBJ1-1,CASINRGPSTEAFF,TGTGCCAGCATAAACAGGGGGCCGAGCACTGAAGCTTTCTTT
TRBD1,TRBV29-1,.,TRBJ2-2,CSVGTGTTGELFF,TGCAGCGTTGGGACAGGGACCACCGGGGAGCTGTTTTTT
.,TRBV2,.,TRBJ2-7,CASSQGPRDEQYF,TGTGCCAGCAGCCAGGGGCCGCGGGACGAGCAGTACTTC
.,TRBV6-1,.,TRBJ1-2,CASSENRAGSYGYTF,TGTGCCAGCAGTGAAAATAGGGCAGGGTCCTATGGCTACACCTTC
.,TRBV5-4,.,TRBJ1-2,CASSLGGFGYTF,TGTGCCAGCAGCTTGGGAGGGTTCGGCTACACCTTC
TRBD2,TRBV5-4,.,TRBJ2-2,CASSLGRTSGRYTGELFF,TGTGCCAGCAGCTTGGGACGGACTAGCGGGAGGTATACCGGGGAGCTGTTTTTT
.,TRBV28,.,TRBJ2-7,CASEDIYEQYF,TGTGCCAGCGAGGATATCTACGAGCAGTACTTC
TRBD1,TRBV30,.,TRBJ1-2,CAGTLQGVFFGYTF,TGTGCCGGCACCTTACAGGGGGTATTCTTTGGCTACACCTTC
TRBD2,TRBV7-9,.,TRBJ2-7,CASSLAGGPPEQYF,TGTGCCAGCAGTTTAGCGGGAGGGCCCCCCGAGCAGTACTTC
TRBD2,TRBV15,.,TRBJ2-7,CATSRGGEGNEQYF,TGTGCCACCAGCAGAGGCGGGGAGGGCAACGAGCAGTACTTC